This T cell receptor (beta chain) was documented in a study of T cells in Graves' hyperthyroidism and ophthalmopathy (dated by TCRdb to the late 2010s). General notes on the study: Peripheral blood samples were taken at initial diagnosis, before any treatment was given. To identify TCR V-J signatures that set the groups apart, the researchers used a discovery cohort of 90 to 100 patients, made up of some 41 with Graves' ophthalmopathy and 55 to 65 with stable Graves' hyperthyroidism. Prospective prediction of ophthalmopathy was tested in an independent validation cohort consisting of about 19 hyperthyroidism patients and about 17 patients who later progressed to ophthalmopathy. The 75 to 100 discovery patients were divided at random into training and test sets in a 7:3 ratio. Thyroid tissue and blood T-cell repertoires from more than five Graves' hyperthyroidism patients were also compared in the study. Following sampling, methimazole starting at 30 mg daily was given to hyperthyroidism patients, and high-dose intravenous methylprednisolone was given to ophthalmopathy patients. The paper reports TCR Vbeta CDR3 sequencing of roughly 140 peripheral blood samples: 40 to 45 ophthalmopathy, about 75 hyperthyroidism and 17 progressor patients.

The paper as a whole reports these results and caveats: Most expanded thyroid clonotypes (frequency above 0.001) were also detected in blood, a finding suggesting that blood repertoires may reflect thyroid immune responses. A 13 V-J signature model separated ophthalmopathy from stable hyperthyroidism, with about 88% sensitivity and 81.08% specificity in cross-validation and 80%/75% in testing. In validation, the model predicted progression to ophthalmopathy a median of approximately 6.6 months before onset, with roughly 70% sensitivity and roughly 73% specificity. No statistical method was used to fix the sample size in advance, and group allocation was not hidden from the investigators.

Amplification of TCR beta CDR3 regions was carried out from RNA transcripts. A first-round RT-PCR of the TCR CDR3 used the HTBI primer set with the Qiagen OneStep RT-PCR kit. The libraries were constructed in a second round of multiplex PCR and then size-selected and purified. The libraries were sequenced on an Illumina HiSeq2000 using paired-end 100 bp reads. As for the authors' bioinformatics: SOAPnuke was used to process the raw data, throwing out any read that contained adapters or uncalled bases, had a mean Phred below 15, or lacked an exact constant-primer or identifier match. High-quality paired reads were merged using COPE v1.2.5, and each unique nucleotide sequence was defined as a clonotype. Clonotypes were aligned to IMGT TRBV, TRBD and TRBJ reference segments using MiTCR v1.1. Only V-J combinations with frequency above 0.0001, covering about 99% of repertoires, were analysed. The TCS score was defined as F50 (clonal expansion) divided by E x V (chaos), with BLOSUM62-based TCRdist calculated between CDR3 peptides within each V-J. Welch's t-statistics and random forest reduced 514 V-J features to 10 to 15, which were used in a naive Bayes classifier (R e1071). TCRdb itself trimmed the public reads at Q25 with fastp, ran MiXCR and retained productive beta chains. Each record represents a unique CDR3 protein, reported with the most common genes and DNA among its rows. The V and J calls were determined by TCRdb, not by the authors. Present in this sample are a few hundred thousand distinct CDR3 sequences, less than 25% of which were seen just once. Jointly, the top ten make up 26% of the sample.

V was cut back by 5 bases and J by 3 bases, leaving a gap of 17 bases between them. Including the terminal cysteine and phenylalanine, the CDR3 comprises 15 residues. Left in the record is the CDR3 DNA by itself, 45 bases read in frame from the first base. CDR1 is given as SGHTA and CDR2 as FQGNSA, both from the germline V gene. A patient counted as having stable Graves' hyperthyroidism if no progression to ophthalmopathy occurred over 18 months of follow-up. Hyperthyroidism patients were aged 18 to 65 years and newly diagnosed, with disease duration of less than 2 months. Patients with uncontrolled infections, other autoimmune diseases, pregnancy or lactation were excluded. Clinical symptoms, serum thyroxine and TRAb, thyroid ultrasound, and orbital computed tomography formed the basis for the diagnoses. PBMCs were isolated from approximately 10 ml of fresh peripheral blood by Ficoll-Paque density gradient centrifugation. Trizol reagent was used to extract total RNA, and RNA quality was then checked on an Agilent 2100 Bioanalyzer.

This clonotype was observed many times. What antigen it recognizes has not been identified. No much larger clonotype is one base removed from it; base qualities were not supplied. The TCR sequence derives from a man between 18 and 29 years old with Graves' hyperthyroidism. The sequenced material came from blood. This chain joins TRBV7-2 to TRBJ2-7; possibly the D gene is TRBD1, per 5 matching bases. The sequence in DNA is TGTGCCAGCAGCCAAGGGGCCAGGAATTACTACGAGCAGTACTTC. Its protein product is CASSQGARNYYEQYF.